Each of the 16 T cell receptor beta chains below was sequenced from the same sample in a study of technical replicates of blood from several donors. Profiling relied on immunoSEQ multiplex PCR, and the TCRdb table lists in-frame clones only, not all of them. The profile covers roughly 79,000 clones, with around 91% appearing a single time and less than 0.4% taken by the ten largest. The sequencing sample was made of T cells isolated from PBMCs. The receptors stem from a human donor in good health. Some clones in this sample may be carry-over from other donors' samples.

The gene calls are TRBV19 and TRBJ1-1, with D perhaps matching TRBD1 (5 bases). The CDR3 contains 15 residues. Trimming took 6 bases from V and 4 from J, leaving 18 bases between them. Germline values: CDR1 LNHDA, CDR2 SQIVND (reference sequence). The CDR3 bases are TGTGCCAGTAGCCCAGGAGGGGCGCCGGGCACTGAAGCTTTCTTT. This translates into CASSPGGAPGTEAFF.

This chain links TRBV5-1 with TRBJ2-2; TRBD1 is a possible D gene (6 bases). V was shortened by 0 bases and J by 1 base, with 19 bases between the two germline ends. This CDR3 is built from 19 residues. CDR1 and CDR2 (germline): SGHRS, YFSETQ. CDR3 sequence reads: CASSLASTKGVWNTGELFF. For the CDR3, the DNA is TGCGCCAGCAGCTTGGCCTCTACTAAGGGGGTTTGGAACACCGGGGAGCTGTTTTTT.

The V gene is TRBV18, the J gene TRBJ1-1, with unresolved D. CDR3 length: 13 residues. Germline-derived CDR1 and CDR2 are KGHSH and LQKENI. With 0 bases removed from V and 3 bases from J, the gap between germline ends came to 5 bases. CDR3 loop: CASSPPEDTEAFF. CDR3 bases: TGTGCCAGCTCACCACCCGAGGACACTGAAGCTTTCTTT.

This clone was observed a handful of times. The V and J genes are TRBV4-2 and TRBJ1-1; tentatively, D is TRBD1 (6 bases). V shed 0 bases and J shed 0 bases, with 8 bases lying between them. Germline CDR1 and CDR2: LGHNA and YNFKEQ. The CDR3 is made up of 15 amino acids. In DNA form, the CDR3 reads TGTGCCAGCAGCCAAGATCAGGGGATGAACACTGAAGCTTTCTTT. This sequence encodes CASSQDQGMNTEAFF.

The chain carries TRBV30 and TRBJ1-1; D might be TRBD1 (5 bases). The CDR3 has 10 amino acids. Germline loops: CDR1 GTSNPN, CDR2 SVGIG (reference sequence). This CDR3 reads CGAGRTEAFF. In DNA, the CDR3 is TGTGGGGCAGGGCGAACTGAAGCTTTCTTT.

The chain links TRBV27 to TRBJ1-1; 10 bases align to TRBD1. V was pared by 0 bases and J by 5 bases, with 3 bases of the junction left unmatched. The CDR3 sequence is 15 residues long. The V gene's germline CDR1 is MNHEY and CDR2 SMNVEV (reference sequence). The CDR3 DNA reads TGTGCCAGCAGTTTATCGGGACAGGGGCCTACTGAAGCTTTCTTT. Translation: CASSLSGQGPTEAFF.

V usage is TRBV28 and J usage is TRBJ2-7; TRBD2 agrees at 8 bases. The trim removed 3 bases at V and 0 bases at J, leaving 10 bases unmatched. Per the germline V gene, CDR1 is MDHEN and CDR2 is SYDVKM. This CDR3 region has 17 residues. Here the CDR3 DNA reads TGTGCCAGCAGTTTTCTGGGACTAGGGGAAAGCTCCTACGAGCAGTACTTC. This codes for CASSFLGLGESSYEQYF.

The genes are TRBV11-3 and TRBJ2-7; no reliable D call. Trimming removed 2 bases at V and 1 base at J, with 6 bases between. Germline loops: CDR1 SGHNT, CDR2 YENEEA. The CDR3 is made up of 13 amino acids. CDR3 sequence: CASSLYGSYEQYF. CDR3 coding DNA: TGTGCCAGCAGCTTATACGGTTCCTACGAGCAGTACTTC.

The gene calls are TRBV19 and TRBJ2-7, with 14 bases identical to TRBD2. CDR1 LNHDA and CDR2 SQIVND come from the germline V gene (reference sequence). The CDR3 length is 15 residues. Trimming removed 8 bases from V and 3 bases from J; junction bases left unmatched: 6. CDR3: CASEGTSGSRYEQYF. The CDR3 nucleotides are TGTGCCAGTGAGGGGACTAGCGGGAGTCGCTACGAGCAGTACTTC.

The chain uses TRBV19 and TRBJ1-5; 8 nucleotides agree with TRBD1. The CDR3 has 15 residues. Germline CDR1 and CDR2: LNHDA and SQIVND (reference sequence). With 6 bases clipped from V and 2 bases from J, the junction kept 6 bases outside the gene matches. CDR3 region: CASRSRGRGNQPQHF. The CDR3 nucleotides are TGTGCCAGTAGGTCCAGGGGGCGAGGCAATCAGCCCCAGCATTTT. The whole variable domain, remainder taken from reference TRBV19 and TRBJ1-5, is DGGITQSPKYLFRKEGQNVTLSCEQNLNHDAMYWYRQDPGQGLRLIYYSQIVNDFQKGDIAEGYSVSREKKESFPLTVTSAQKNPTAFYLCASRSRGRGNQPQHFGDGTRLSIL.

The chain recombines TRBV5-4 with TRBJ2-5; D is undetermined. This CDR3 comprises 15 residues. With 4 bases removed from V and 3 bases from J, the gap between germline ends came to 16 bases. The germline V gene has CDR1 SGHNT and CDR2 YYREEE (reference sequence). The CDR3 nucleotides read TGTGCCAGCAGCGGTAATCAAACGGTAAAAGAGACCCAGTACTTC. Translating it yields CASSGNQTVKETQYF.

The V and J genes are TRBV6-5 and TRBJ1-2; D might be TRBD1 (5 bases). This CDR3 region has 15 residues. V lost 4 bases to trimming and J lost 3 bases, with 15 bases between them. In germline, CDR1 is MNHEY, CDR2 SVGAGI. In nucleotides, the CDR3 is TGTGCCAGCAGTTTTGATGGCCGGGGGGACTATGGCTACACCTTC. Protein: CASSFDGRGDYGYTF.

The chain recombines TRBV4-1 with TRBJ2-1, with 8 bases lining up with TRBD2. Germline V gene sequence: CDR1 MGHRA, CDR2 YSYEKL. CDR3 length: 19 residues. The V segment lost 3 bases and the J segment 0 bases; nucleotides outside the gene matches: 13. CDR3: CASSQGGLAGPLSYNEQFF. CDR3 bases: TGCGCCAGCAGCCAGGGGGGGCTAGCGGGCCCCCTCTCCTACAATGAGCAGTTCTTC.

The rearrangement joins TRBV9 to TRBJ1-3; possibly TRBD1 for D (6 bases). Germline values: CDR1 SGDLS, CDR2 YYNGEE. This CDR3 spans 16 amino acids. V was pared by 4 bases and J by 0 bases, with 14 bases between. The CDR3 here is CASSSHPGHSGNTIYF. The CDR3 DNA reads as TGTGCCAGCAGCTCCCATCCGGGACACTCTGGAAACACCATATATTTT.

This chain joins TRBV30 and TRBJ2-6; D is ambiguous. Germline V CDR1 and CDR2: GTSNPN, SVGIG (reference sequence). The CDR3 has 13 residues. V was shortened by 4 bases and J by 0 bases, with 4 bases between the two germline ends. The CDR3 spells CAWTSSGANVLTF. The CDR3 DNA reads TGTGCCTGGACTAGCTCTGGGGCCAACGTCCTGACTTTC.

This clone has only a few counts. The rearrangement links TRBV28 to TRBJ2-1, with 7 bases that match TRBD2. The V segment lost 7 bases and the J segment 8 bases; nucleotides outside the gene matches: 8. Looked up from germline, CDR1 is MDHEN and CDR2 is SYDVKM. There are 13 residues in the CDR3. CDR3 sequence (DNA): TGTGCCAGCAATCAAGGACTAGATCATGAGCAGTTCTTC. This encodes CASNQGLDHEQFF.